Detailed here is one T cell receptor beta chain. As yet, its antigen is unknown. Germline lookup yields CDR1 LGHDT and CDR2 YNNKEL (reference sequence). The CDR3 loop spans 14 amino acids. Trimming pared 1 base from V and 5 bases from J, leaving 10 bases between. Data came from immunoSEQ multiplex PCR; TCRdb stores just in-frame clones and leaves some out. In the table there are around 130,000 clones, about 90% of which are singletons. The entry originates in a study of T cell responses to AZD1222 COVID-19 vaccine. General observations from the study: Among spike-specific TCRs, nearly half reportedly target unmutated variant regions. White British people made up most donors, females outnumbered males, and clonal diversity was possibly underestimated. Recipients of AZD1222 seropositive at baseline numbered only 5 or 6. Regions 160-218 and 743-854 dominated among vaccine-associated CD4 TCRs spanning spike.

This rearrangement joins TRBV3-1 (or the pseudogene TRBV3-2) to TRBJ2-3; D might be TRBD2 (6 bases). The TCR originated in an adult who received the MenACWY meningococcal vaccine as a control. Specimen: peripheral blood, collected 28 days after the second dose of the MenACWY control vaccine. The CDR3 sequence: CASSQGAGGDTQYF. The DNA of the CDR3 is TGTGCCAGCAGCCAAGGGGCCGGGGGAGATACGCAGTATTTT.